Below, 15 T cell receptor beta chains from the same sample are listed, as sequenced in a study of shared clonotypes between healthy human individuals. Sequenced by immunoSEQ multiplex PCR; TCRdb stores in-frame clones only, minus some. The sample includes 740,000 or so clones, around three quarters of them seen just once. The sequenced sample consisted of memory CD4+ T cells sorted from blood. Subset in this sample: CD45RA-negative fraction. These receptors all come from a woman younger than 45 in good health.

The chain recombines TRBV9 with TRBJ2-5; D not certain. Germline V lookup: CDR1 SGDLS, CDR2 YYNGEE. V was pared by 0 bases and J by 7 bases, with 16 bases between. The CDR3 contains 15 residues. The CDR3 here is CASSVAVSSAATQYF. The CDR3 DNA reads TGTGCCAGCAGCGTAGCTGTCAGCTCCGCTGCGACCCAGTACTTC.

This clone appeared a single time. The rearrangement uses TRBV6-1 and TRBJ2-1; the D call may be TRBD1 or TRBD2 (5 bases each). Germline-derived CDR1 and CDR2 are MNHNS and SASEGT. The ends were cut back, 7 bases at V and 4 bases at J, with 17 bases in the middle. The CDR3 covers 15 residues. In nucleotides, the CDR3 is TGTGCCAGCACTGACGGAGAGGGGCAATACAATGAGCAGTTCTTC. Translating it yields CASTDGEGQYNEQFF.

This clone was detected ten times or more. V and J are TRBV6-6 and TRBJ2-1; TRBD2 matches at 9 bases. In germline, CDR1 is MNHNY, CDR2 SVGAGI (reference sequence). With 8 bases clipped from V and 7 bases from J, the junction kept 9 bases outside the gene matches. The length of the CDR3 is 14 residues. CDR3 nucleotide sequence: TGTGCCAGCCTAAGCCCTACTAGCGGGAATGAGCAGTTCTTC. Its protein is CASLSPTSGNEQFF.

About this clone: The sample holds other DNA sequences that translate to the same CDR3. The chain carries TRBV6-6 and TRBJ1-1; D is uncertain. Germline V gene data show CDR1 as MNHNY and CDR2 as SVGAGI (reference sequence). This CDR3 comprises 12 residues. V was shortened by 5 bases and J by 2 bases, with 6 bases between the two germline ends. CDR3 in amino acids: CASSPRNTEAFF. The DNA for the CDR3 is TGTGCCAGCAGTCCCCGCAACACTGAAGCTTTCTTT.

CDR3 sequence: CASRLQGVPSYEQYF. The CDR3 region has the DNA TGCGCCAGCAGACTTCAGGGGGTCCCCTCCTACGAGCAGTACTTC. The rearrangement links TRBV5-1 to TRBJ2-7; 7 nucleotides agree with TRBD1. This CDR3 spans 15 amino acids. Germline values: CDR1 SGHRS, CDR2 YFSETQ. Losses at the gene ends were 5 bases for V and 0 bases for J; bases not matched to a gene: 8.

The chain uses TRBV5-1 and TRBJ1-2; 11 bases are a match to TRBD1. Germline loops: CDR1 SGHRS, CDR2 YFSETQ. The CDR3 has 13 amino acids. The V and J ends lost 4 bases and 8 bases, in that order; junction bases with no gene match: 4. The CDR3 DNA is TGCGCCAGCAGCGGGACAGGGGGAAACGGCTACACCTTC. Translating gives CASSGTGGNGYTF.

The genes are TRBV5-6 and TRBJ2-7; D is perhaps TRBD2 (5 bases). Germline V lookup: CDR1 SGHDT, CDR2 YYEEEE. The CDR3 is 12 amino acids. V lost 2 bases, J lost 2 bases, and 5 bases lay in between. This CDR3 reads CASSFGTYEQYF. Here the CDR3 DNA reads TGTGCCAGCAGCTTCGGGACCTACGAGCAGTACTTC.

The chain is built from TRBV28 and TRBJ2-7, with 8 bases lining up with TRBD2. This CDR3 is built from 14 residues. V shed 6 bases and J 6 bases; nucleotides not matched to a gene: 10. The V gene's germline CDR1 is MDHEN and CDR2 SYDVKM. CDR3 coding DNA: TGTGCCAGCAGCTCGGGACTAGTGGTGAGCGAGCAGTACTTC. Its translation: CASSSGLVVSEQYF. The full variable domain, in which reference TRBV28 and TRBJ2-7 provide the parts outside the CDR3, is DVKVTQSSRYLVKRTGEKVFLECVQDMDHENMFWYRQDPGLGLRLIYFSYDVKMKEKGDIPEGYSVSREKKERFSLILESASTNQTSMYLCASSSGLVVSEQYFGPGTRLTVT.

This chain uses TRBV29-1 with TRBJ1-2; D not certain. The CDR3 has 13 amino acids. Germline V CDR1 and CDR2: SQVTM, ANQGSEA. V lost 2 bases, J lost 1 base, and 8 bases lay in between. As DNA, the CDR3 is TGCAGCGTTGAATCCAGGTATAACTATGGCTACACCTTC. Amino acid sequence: CSVESRYNYGYTF.

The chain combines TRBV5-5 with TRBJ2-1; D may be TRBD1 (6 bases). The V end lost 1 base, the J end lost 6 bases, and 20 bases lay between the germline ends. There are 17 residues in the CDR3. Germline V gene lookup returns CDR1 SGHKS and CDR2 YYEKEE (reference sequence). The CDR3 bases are TGTGCCAGCAGCTTGTATCTTGCGGACAGACCACTCAATGAGCAGTTCTTC. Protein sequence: CASSLYLADRPLNEQFF.

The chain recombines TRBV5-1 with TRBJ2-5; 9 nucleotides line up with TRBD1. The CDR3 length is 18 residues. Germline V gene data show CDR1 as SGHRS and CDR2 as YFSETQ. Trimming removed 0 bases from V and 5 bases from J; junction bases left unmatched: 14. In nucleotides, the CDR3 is TGCGCCAGCAGCTTGGCCCCGGGACAGGGCCTAACGGGGGAGACCCAGTACTTC. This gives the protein CASSLAPGQGLTGETQYF.

The CDR3 here is CASSQETVYTF. As DNA, the CDR3 is TGCGCCAGCAGCCAAGAAACAGTTTACACCTTC. The genes are TRBV4-1 and TRBJ1-2; D not certain. Trimming took off 0 bases at V and 11 bases at J, with 7 bases between the two ends. Germline V lookup: CDR1 MGHRA, CDR2 YSYEKL. The CDR3 is 11 residues long.

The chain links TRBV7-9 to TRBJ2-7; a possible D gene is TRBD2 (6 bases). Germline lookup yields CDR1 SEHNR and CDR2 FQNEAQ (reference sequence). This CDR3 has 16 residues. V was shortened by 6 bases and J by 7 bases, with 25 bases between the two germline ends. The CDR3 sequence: CASSLWLSHGGLEQYF. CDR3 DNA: TGTGCCAGCAGTCTATGGTTGAGTCATGGGGGGTTGGAGCAGTACTTC.

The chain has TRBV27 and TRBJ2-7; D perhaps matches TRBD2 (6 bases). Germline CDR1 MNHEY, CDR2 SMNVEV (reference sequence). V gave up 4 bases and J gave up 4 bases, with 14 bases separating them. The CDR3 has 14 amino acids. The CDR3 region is CASSSQGLPYEQYF. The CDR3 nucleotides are TGTGCCAGCAGTTCCCAGGGACTTCCATACGAGCAGTACTTC.

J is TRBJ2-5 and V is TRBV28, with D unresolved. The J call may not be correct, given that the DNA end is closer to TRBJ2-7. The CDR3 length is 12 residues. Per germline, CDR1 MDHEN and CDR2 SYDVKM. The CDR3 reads CAVSPDSYEQYF. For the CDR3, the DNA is TGTGCCGTTTCACCCGACTCCTACGAGCAGTACTTC.